The source of this TCR beta chain is a study of vaccination and CD4 T cells after COVID-19. The study's findings and limits: From about 20 to 38, the median of SARS-CoV-2-reactive clonotypes rose without reaching significance.

Specified treatment: roughly ten-day PBMC culture with coronavirus spike peptide pools or control peptides (ViraFEST assay). Cultured CD4+ T cell DNA was sequenced using the Oncomine TCR Beta short-read assay. TCRdb analysed the PCR reads with MiXCR anew, one entry per CDR3 protein. The table includes roughly 23,000 distinct CDR3 sequences, roughly 44% detected once. This clonotype turned up a few times. Its cognate antigen is unknown. The TCR sequence derives from a human donor who received a COVID-19 vaccine. The sequencing here drew on CD4+ T cells from blood, cultured in vitro, taken before SARS-CoV-2 vaccination.

CDR3 bases: TGTGCCAGCAGTGAATGGCAGGGTCAGCCCCAGCATTTT. This translates into CASSEWQGQPQHF. The rearrangement links TRBV6-1 to TRBJ1-5; the D gene is possibly TRBD1 (5 bases). The V end lost 2 bases, the J end lost 6 bases, and 8 bases lay between the germline ends. CDR1 MNHNS and CDR2 SASEGT come from the germline V gene. This CDR3 spans 13 amino acids.